The 26 T cell receptor beta chains given below trace back to one sample, sequenced in a study of T cell repertoires in cytomegalovirus infection. TCRdb reanalysed the reads using MiXCR and keeps one entry per CDR3 protein. The profile covers approximately 290,000 distinct CDR3 sequences, with roughly 25% appearing a single time and about 14% taken by the ten largest. Sequences were obtained from PBMCs. The receptors stem from a human donor in good health (CMV status not recorded). Some clones in this sample may be carry-over from other donors' samples.

The chain joins TRBV27 to TRBJ1-1; D possibly corresponds to TRBD1 (6 bases). This CDR3 contains 15 residues. V lost 6 bases, J lost 1 base, and 15 bases lay in between. Germline assignment: CDR1 MNHEY and CDR2 SMNVEV (reference sequence). The CDR3 region has the DNA TGTGCCAGCAGGCCCTCGGGGGGACAGAACACTGAAGCTTTCTTT. Its translation: CASRPSGGQNTEAFF.

This clonotype appeared many times. The rearrangement links TRBV28 to TRBJ2-1, with a possible D match to TRBD2 (5 bases). V gave up 10 bases and J gave up 5 bases, with 18 bases separating them. Germline V lookup: CDR1 MDHEN, CDR2 SYDVKM. CDR3 length: 14 amino acids. The CDR3 sequence: CATLERTAHNEQFF. The CDR3 DNA is TGTGCCACCCTCGAGAGGACTGCACACAATGAGCAGTTCTTC.

The CDR3 coding sequence is TGTGCCAGCAGTGAACAGGGGGATGAAAAACTGTTTTTT. Amino acid sequence: CASSEQGDEKLFF. The chain uses TRBV12-3 or TRBV12-4 and TRBJ1-4, with 8 positions matching TRBD1. This CDR3 contains 13 residues. J gave up 6 bases and V 5 bases, and 2 bases lay outside the gene matches.

This clonotype occurred a few times. V gene TRBV15 combines with J gene TRBJ2-3, with D uncertain. V was cut by 5 bases and J by 2 bases, with 11 bases left in between. CDR3 size: 14 residues. Germline V lookup: CDR1 LNHNV, CDR2 YYDKDF (reference sequence). The CDR3 here is CATSPLEITDTQYF. CDR3 DNA: TGTGCCACCAGCCCCCTAGAGATCACAGATACGCAGTATTTT.

Points on this clonotype: A junction boundary mismatches the germline segment, possibly from a read error. The chain is built from TRBV5-3 and TRBJ2-1; D is possibly TRBD1 (5 bases). TRBV5-3 counts as an open reading frame of uncertain function. The CDR3 extends over 15 amino acids. CDR3 nucleotide sequence: TGTGCCAGCAGCTTCCGGGCCCAGGGCAACAATGAGCAGTTCTTC. Translation gives CASSFRAQGNNEQFF.

This clonotype was detected a few times. The rearrangement links TRBV7-9 to TRBJ1-3, with 7 bases matching TRBD1. The CDR3 covers 14 residues. Germline V gives CDR1 SEHNR, CDR2 FQNEAQ (reference sequence). V was pared by 4 bases and J by 6 bases, with 6 bases of the junction left unmatched. The CDR3 loop is CASSSTGVQNTIYF. The CDR3 DNA reads TGTGCCAGCAGCTCCACAGGGGTTCAAAACACCATATATTTT.

This clonotype was picked up many times. V gene TRBV28 combines with J gene TRBJ2-1; D might be TRBD1 (6 bases). Germline loops: CDR1 MDHEN, CDR2 SYDVKM. There are 16 residues in the CDR3. V shed 4 bases and J shed 6 bases, with 19 bases lying between them. CDR3 protein: CASSSETGPFGNEQFF. The CDR3 region has the DNA TGTGCCAGCAGTTCGGAGACAGGTCCGTTCGGCAATGAGCAGTTCTTC.

A few counts support this clonotype. The rearrangement joins TRBV28 to TRBJ1-5; D not certain. Trimming shortened V by 6 bases and J by 1 base, and 7 bases separated the two germline ends. This CDR3 has 13 residues. Germline V lookup: CDR1 MDHEN, CDR2 SYDVKM. As DNA, the CDR3 is TGTGCCAGCAGAGGGTCGAGCAATCAGCCCCAGCATTTT. Translation gives CASRGSSNQPQHF.

Only a few counts were recorded for this clonotype. The chain links TRBV7-9 to TRBJ2-3; D gene uncertain. Germline values: CDR1 SEHNR, CDR2 FQNEAQ (reference sequence). The CDR3 consists of 12 residues. V dropped 5 bases and J dropped 4 bases, with 7 bases sitting between them. CDR3 in amino acids: CASSPVADTQYF. CDR3 DNA sequence: TGTGCCAGCAGCCCAGTGGCAGATACGCAGTATTTT. Combining the CDR3 with reference TRBV7-9 and TRBJ2-3 gives the whole variable domain DTGVSQNPRHKITKRGQNVTFRCDPISEHNRLYWYRQTLGQGPEFLTYFQNEAQLEKSRLLSDRFSAERPKGSFSTLEIQRTEQGDSAMYLCASSPVADTQYFGPGTRLTVL.

This clonotype came up many times. The CDR3 loop is CASSYGTSGPSYNEQFF. In DNA, the CDR3 is TGTGCCAGCAGCTACGGGACTAGCGGTCCCTCCTACAATGAGCAGTTCTTC. This rearrangement joins TRBV7-9 to TRBJ2-1; 11 bases match TRBD2. The CDR3 totals 17 residues. Germline V CDR1 and CDR2: SEHNR, FQNEAQ (reference sequence). The junction had 5 bases not matched to a gene; V was cut back by 4 bases and J by 0 bases.

This clonotype was seen at least ten times. The chain uses TRBV7-2 and TRBJ2-7, with a possible D match to TRBD2 (6 bases). Germline CDR1 is SGHTA and CDR2 is FQGNSA. The CDR3 contains 14 residues. V lost 2 bases to trimming and J lost 2 bases, with 10 bases between them. The CDR3 spells CASSLNGGPYEQYF. CDR3 nucleotides: TGTGCCAGCAGCTTAAATGGAGGGCCCTACGAGCAGTACTTC.

This clonotype was picked up many times. The chain is built from TRBV6-2 or TRBV6-3 and TRBJ2-7; 8 nucleotides agree with TRBD2. CDR3 length equals 16 residues. CDR1 MNHEY and CDR2 SVGEGT come from the germline V gene. With 2 bases clipped from V and 2 bases from J, the junction kept 8 bases outside the gene matches. For the CDR3, the DNA is TGTGCCAGCAGTTACCGGAGCGGGAGAAGTACCTACGAGCAGTACGTC. It yields the protein CASSYRSGRSTYEQYV.

This clonotype was observed a handful of times. The rearrangement uses TRBV7-9 and TRBJ2-1; TRBD2 matches 13 bases. The germline V gene encodes CDR1 SEHNR and CDR2 FQNEAQ (reference sequence). The CDR3 totals 15 residues. J was trimmed by 10 bases and V by 1 base; bases with no gene match: 4. DNA of the CDR3: TGTGCCAGCAGCTTAGTCACTAGCGGGAGGGAAGAGCAGTTCTTC. Amino acid sequence: CASSLVTSGREEQFF.

Turning to this clonotype: It may be a read error: a sequence one base away is much more abundant. Since no conserved phenylalanine or tryptophan closes the CDR3, a read error is the likely cause. The chain is built from TRBV4-3 and TRBJ1-5; D may be TRBD1 (6 bases). The CDR3 runs to 14 residues. The V end lost 2 bases, the J end lost 7 bases, and 12 bases lay between the germline ends. Germline V gene sequence: CDR1 LGHNA, CDR2 YSLEER. CDR3 amino acids: CASSQSTGNQPQHL. CDR3 coding DNA: TGCGCCAGCAGCCAATCCACAGGGAACCAGCCCCAGCATCTT.

The genes are TRBV7-2 and TRBJ2-3, with D maybe TRBD1 (6 bases). V gave up 3 bases and J gave up 1 base, with 11 bases separating them. Germline V gives CDR1 SGHTA, CDR2 FQGNSA. This CDR3 is built from 15 residues. The CDR3 DNA reads TGTGCCAGCAGCTTCCACGGACAGCGCACAGATACGCAGTATTTT. Translated, it gives CASSFHGQRTDTQYF.

The chain uses TRBV5-6 and TRBJ2-2, with TRBD2 as a possible D gene (5 bases). CDR3 length: 15 residues. V shed 2 bases and J shed 4 bases, with 12 bases lying between them. CDR1 SGHDT and CDR2 YYEEEE come from the germline V gene. CDR3 nucleotides: TGTGCCAGCAGCTTTGGGAGTCCGGGCACCGGGGAGCTGTTTTTT. This translates into CASSFGSPGTGELFF.

This clonotype came up a few times. This chain uses TRBV19 with TRBJ2-1; D perhaps matches TRBD1 (5 bases). The ends were cut back, 1 base at V and 8 bases at J, with 6 bases in the middle. The CDR3 has 12 residues. The germline gives CDR1 LNHDA, CDR2 SQIVND (reference sequence). The DNA of the CDR3 is TGTGCCAGTAGTATAGGGGGCGATGAGCAGTTCTTC. Protein product: CASSIGGDEQFF.

This clonotype came up a few times. V usage is TRBV11-3 and J usage is TRBJ1-5, with TRBD1 matching 12 bases. CDR1 and CDR2 (germline): SGHNT, YENEEA. There are 19 residues in the CDR3. V trimming: 11 bases; J trimming: 5 bases; junction bases outside the gene matches: 22. The CDR3 region has the DNA TGTGCCGAGCAGTCCGCCTATGGGACAGGGGGCGCGAAAGATCAGCCCCAGCATTTT. Translation gives CAEQSAYGTGGAKDQPQHF. The full variable domain, in which reference TRBV11-3 and TRBJ1-5 provide the parts outside the CDR3, is EAGVVQSPRYKIIEKKQPVAFWCNPISGHNTLYWYLQNLGQGPELLIRYENEEAVDDSQLPKDRFSAERLKGVDSTLKIQPAELGDSAVYLCAEQSAYGTGGAKDQPQHFGDGTRLSIL.

J is TRBJ2-1 and V is TRBV19; 10 nucleotides align to TRBD1. With 6 bases clipped from V and 2 bases from J, the junction kept 10 bases outside the gene matches. Germline V gives CDR1 LNHDA, CDR2 SQIVND (reference sequence). The CDR3 length is 17 residues. The CDR3 reads CASRERAGTGAYNEQFF. CDR3 DNA: TGTGCCAGTAGAGAGAGAGCCGGGACAGGGGCCTACAATGAGCAGTTCTTC. Complete variable domain (other parts from reference TRBV19 and TRBJ2-1): DGGITQSPKYLFRKEGQNVTLSCEQNLNHDAMYWYRQDPGQGLRLIYYSQIVNDFQKGDIAEGYSVSREKKESFPLTVTSAQKNPTAFYLCASRERAGTGAYNEQFFGPGTRLTVL.

This clonotype was counted only a few times. The CDR3 here is CATQGAGSPLHF. Here the CDR3 DNA reads TGTGCCACCCAGGGGGCGGGTTCACCCCTCCACTTT. This chain uses TRBV10-3 with TRBJ1-6; 8 bases match TRBD1. V shed 10 bases and J 9 bases; nucleotides not matched to a gene: 5. Germline assignment: CDR1 ENHRY and CDR2 SYGVKD. CDR3 length equals 12 residues.

This clonotype was observed at least ten times. V gene TRBV28 combines with J gene TRBJ1-1; D possibly corresponds to TRBD1 (5 bases). The CDR3 contains 12 residues. V was trimmed by 4 bases and J by 4 bases, leaving 7 bases between them. Germline assignment: CDR1 MDHEN and CDR2 SYDVKM. CDR3 bases: TGTGCCAGCAGTTACGGGGGCACTGAAGCTTTCTTT. Protein product: CASSYGGTEAFF. Supplemented by reference TRBV28 and TRBJ1-1, the full variable domain reads DVKVTQSSRYLVKRTGEKVFLECVQDMDHENMFWYRQDPGLGLRLIYFSYDVKMKEKGDIPEGYSVSREKKERFSLILESASTNQTSMYLCASSYGGTEAFFGQGTRLTVV.

This clonotype has just a few counts. The chain carries TRBV28 and TRBJ2-7; 7 bases are a match to TRBD1. The CDR3 is made up of 15 amino acids. V gave up 2 bases and J gave up 5 bases; unmatched junction bases: 9. From germline, CDR1 is MDHEN and CDR2 SYDVKM. The CDR3 here is CASSLLGNRGHEQYF. Here the CDR3 DNA reads TGTGCCAGCAGTTTACTGGGGAACAGGGGCCACGAGCAGTACTTC.

The chain recombines TRBV5-1 with TRBJ2-2; TRBD1 matches 8 bases. This CDR3 spans 17 amino acids. With V trimmed by 4 bases and J by 4 bases, 12 bases remained unmatched. Germline CDR1 is SGHRS and CDR2 is YFSETQ. CDR3 nucleotide sequence: TGCGCCAGCAGCAGACCCCCCGGGACAGGTAGCACCGGGGAGCTGTTTTTT. It is translated as CASSRPPGTGSTGELFF.

In this sample, this clonotype turned up a few times. The J gene is TRBJ2-3, the V gene TRBV28; D gene ambiguous. V shed 2 bases and J shed 3 bases, with 6 bases lying between them. The germline V gene has CDR1 MDHEN and CDR2 SYDVKM. The CDR3 spans 13 residues. The CDR3: CASSLPATDTQYF. The CDR3 nucleotides read TGTGCCAGCAGTTTACCAGCGACAGATACGCAGTATTTT. Based on the CDR3 plus reference TRBV28 and TRBJ2-3, the full variable domain is DVKVTQSSRYLVKRTGEKVFLECVQDMDHENMFWYRQDPGLGLRLIYFSYDVKMKEKGDIPEGYSVSREKKERFSLILESASTNQTSMYLCASSLPATDTQYFGPGTRLTVL.

The sample holds many counts of this clonotype. The genes are TRBV28 and TRBJ2-7; 8 bases align to TRBD2. The CDR3 runs to 14 residues. Germline V gene lookup returns CDR1 MDHEN and CDR2 SYDVKM. The V segment lost 4 bases and the J segment 4 bases; nucleotides outside the gene matches: 6. CDR3 sequence (DNA): TGTGCCAGCAGTTCGGTAGCGGGGTTATACGAGCAGTACTTC. Amino acid sequence: CASSSVAGLYEQYF.

Only a few counts were recorded for this clonotype. The chain employs TRBV7-2 and TRBJ2-2, with D possibly called TRBD1 or TRBD2 (5 bases each). The V end lost 2 bases, the J end lost 4 bases, and 17 bases lay between the germline ends. Germline CDR1 SGHTA, CDR2 FQGNSA. This CDR3 contains 17 residues. DNA for the CDR3: TGTGCCAGCAGCTTAAACGCAGGGCGTGCGGGCACCGGGGAGCTGTTTTTT. Residues: CASSLNAGRAGTGELFF.